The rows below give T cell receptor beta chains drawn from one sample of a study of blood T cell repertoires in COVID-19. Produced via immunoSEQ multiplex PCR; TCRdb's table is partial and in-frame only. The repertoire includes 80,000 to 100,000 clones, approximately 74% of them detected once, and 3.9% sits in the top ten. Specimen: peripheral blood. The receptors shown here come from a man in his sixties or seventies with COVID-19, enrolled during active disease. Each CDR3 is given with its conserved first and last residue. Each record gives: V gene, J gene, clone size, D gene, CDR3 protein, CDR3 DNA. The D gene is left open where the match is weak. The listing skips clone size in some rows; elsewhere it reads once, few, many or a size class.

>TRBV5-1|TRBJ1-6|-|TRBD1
CASSLNGQGNSPLHF
TGCGCCAGCAGCTTGAACGGACAGGGAAATTCACCCCTCCACTTT
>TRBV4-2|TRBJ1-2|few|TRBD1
CASSRPTGRKDYGYTF
TGTGCCAGCAGCCGCCCGACAGGGCGGAAAGACTATGGCTACACCTTC
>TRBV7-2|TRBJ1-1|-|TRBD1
CASRYSTGGTEAFF
TGTGCCAGCAGATACTCGACAGGGGGCACTGAAGCTTTCTTT
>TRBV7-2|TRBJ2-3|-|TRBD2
CASSERGEGHPDTQYF
TGTGCCAGCAGCGAACGAGGGGAGGGTCACCCAGATACGCAGTATTTT
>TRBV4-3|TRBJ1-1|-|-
CASSQGQNTEAFF
TGCGCCAGCAGCCAAGGACAGAACACTGAAGCTTTCTTT
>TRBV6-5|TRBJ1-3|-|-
CASAGPGNTIYF
TGTGCCAGCGCGGGGCCTGGAAACACCATATATTTT
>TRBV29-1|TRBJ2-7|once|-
CSVWGGVTYEQYF
TGCAGCGTCTGGGGAGGAGTCACCTACGAGCAGTACTTC
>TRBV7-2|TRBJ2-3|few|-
CASSLRPSAYTDTQYF
TGTGCCAGCAGCCTCCGACCTAGCGCATACACAGATACGCAGTATTTT
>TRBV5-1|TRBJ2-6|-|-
CASSLGHQHLSGANVLTF
TGCGCCAGCAGCTTGGGACACCAACATCTCTCTGGGGCCAACGTCCTGACTTTC
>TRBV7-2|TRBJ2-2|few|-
CASSLSQAGELFF
TGTGCCAGCAGCTTATCTCAGGCCGGGGAGCTGTTTTTT
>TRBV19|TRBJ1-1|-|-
CASSIRTNTEAFF
TGTGCCAGTAGTATTCGTACAAACACTGAAGCTTTCTTT
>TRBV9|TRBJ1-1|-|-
CASSANRERRNTEAFF
TGTGCCAGCAGCGCCAACAGGGAAAGGCGGAACACTGAAGCTTTCTTT
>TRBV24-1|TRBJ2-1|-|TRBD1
CATSDHRQGLRDEQFF
TGTGCCACCAGTGATCACCGACAGGGCCTGCGTGATGAGCAGTTCTTC
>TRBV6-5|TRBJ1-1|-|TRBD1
CASSYFGTGAEAFF
TGTGCCAGCAGTTACTTCGGGACAGGGGCTGAAGCTTTCTTT
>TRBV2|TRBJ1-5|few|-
CASSVQGYQPQHF
TGTGCCAGCAGTGTGCAGGGATATCAGCCCCAGCATTTT
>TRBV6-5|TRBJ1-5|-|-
CASAPQQGGGQPQHF
TGTGCCAGTGCTCCCCAACAGGGCGGGGGTCAGCCCCAGCATTTT
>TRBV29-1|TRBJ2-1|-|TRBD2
CSVAILAGAPSSYNEQFF
TGCAGCGTTGCGATTCTAGCGGGAGCTCCGAGCTCCTACAATGAGCAGTTCTTC
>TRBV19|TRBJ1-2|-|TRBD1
CASSRRAGQGGGWSRGYTF
TGTGCCAGTAGCCGACGGGCGGGACAGGGAGGAGGTTGGTCGCGGGGCTACACCTTC
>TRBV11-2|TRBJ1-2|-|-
CASSFTGYEGYTF
TGTGCCAGCAGCTTTACAGGGTATGAGGGCTACACCTTC
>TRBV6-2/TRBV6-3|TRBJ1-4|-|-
CASSYGTGTTNEKLFF
TGTGCCAGCAGTTACGGAACAGGGACAACTAATGAAAAACTGTTTTTT
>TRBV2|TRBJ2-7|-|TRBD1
CANTPPGQSSYEQYF
TGTGCCAACACCCCTCCGGGACAGAGCTCCTACGAGCAGTACTTC
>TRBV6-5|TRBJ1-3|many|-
CAGGRGGVGNTIYF
TGTGCCGGAGGAAGGGGGGGGGTCGGAAACACCATATATTTT
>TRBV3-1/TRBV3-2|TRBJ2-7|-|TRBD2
CASSLGTSGRTYEQYF
TGTGCCAGCAGCCTTGGGACTAGCGGGAGGACCTACGAGCAGTACTTC
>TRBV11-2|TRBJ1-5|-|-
CASSLDWQGGSQPQHF
TGTGCCAGCAGCTTAGACTGGCAGGGAGGGTCTCAGCCCCAGCATTTT
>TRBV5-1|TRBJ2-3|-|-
CASRQGTDTQYF
TGCGCCAGCAGGCAGGGCACAGATACGCAGTATTTT
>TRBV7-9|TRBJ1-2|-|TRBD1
CASSSGTGFGYTF
TGTGCCAGCAGCTCCGGGACAGGGTTTGGCTACACCTTC
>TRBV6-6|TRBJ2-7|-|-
CPVLPGEAYEQYF
TGTCCAGTCCTCCCGGGAGAGGCCTACGAGCAGTACTTC
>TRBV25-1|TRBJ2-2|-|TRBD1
CASSKQGAGELFF
TGTGCCAGCAGTAAACAGGGGGCCGGGGAGCTGTTTTTT
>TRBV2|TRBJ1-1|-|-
CASILDLNTEAFF
TGTGCCAGCATTTTAGACTTGAACACTGAAGCTTTCTTT
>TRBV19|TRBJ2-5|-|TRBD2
CASSITSADIETQYF
TGTGCCAGTAGTATTACTAGCGCCGACATAGAGACCCAGTACTTC
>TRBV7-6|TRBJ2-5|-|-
CASSFILGDRWETQYF
TGTGCCAGCAGCTTTATTCTCGGAGACCGGTGGGAGACCCAGTACTTC
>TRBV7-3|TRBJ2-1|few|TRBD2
CASRDGTSEYNEQFF
TGTGCCAGCAGGGACGGGACTAGCGAATACAATGAGCAGTTCTTC
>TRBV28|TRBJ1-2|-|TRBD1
CASSSGTGSAYGYTF
TGTGCCAGCAGTTCCGGGACAGGTTCTGCCTATGGCTACACCTTC
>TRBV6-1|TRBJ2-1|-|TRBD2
CASSATGLARNNEQFF
TGTGCCAGCAGTGCCACAGGACTAGCGAGGAACAATGAGCAGTTCTTC
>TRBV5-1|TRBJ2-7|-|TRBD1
CASSPRQGSPVEQYF
TGCGCCAGCAGCCCCCGACAGGGTAGCCCTGTCGAGCAGTACTTC
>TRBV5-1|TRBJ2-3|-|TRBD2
CASSRGGAQSTDTQYF
TGCGCCAGCAGTCGGGGGGGGGCGCAAAGCACAGATACGCAGTATTTT
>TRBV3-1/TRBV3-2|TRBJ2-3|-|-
CASSQILPGYAVF
TGTGCCAGCAGCCAGATACTCCCGGGATACGCAGTATTT
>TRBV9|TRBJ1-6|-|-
CASSGGDGSPLHF
TGTGCCAGCAGCGGCGGGGATGGATCACCCCTCCACTTT
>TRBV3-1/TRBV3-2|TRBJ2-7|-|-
CASSQDTLAPSCF
TGTGCCAGCAGCCAAGATACCCTAGCCCCGTCGTGCTTC
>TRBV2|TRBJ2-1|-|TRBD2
CASSEDSKGTSGNNEQFF
TGTGCCAGCAGTGAAGACTCCAAAGGGACTAGCGGGAACAATGAGCAGTTCTTC
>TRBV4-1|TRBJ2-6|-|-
CASSQATAPSGANVLTF
TGCGCCAGCAGCCAAGCAACAGCACCCTCTGGGGCCAACGTCCTGACTTTC
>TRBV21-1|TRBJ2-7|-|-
CASSKSGGSQGHEQYF
TGTGCCAGCAGCAAATCGGGGGGATCGCAAGGACACGAGCAGTACTTC